The 28 T cell receptor beta chains below come from one sample, sequenced in a study of blood T cell repertoires in COVID-19. Only in-frame clones appear in the TCRdb table, and some are missing; sequencing was by immunoSEQ multiplex PCR. The sample shows around 230,000 clones, roughly 85% of them seen only once. The sequencing sample was made of peripheral blood. Receptors originate from a man aged 30 to 39 who had recovered from COVID-19.

The V gene is TRBV29-1, the J gene TRBJ2-5; TRBD1 agrees at 7 bases. With V trimmed by 1 base and J by 5 bases, 13 bases remained unmatched. The CDR3 extends over 16 amino acids. Per the germline V gene, CDR1 is SQVTM and CDR2 is ANQGSEA. CDR3 sequence (DNA): TGCAGCGTTGAAGGGGTTCCGGCAGGGGGAATGGAGACCCAGTACTTC. Translated, it gives CSVEGVPAGGMETQYF. Looking up the rest from reference TRBV29-1 and TRBJ2-5 gives the full variable domain: SAVISQKPSRDICQRGTSLTIQCQVDSQVTMMFWYRQQPGQSLTLIATANQGSEATYESGFVIDKFPISRPNLTFSTLTVSNMSPEDSSIYLCSVEGVPAGGMETQYFGPGTRLLVL.

This chain connects TRBV6-1 to TRBJ2-2, with TRBD1 identical over 9 bases. This CDR3 contains 20 residues. The V segment lost 4 bases and the J segment 1 base; nucleotides outside the gene matches: 16. The germline V gene encodes CDR1 MNHNS and CDR2 SASEGT. The CDR3 here is CASSAPAGTGKEGNTGELFF. CDR3 nucleotide sequence: TGTGCCAGCAGTGCACCTGCCGGGACAGGGAAGGAGGGGAACACCGGGGAGCTGTTTTTT.

This chain connects TRBV14 to TRBJ1-5; tentative D call: TRBD1 (5 bases). Trimming removed 2 bases from V and 8 bases from J, with 13 bases in between. The V gene's germline CDR1 is SGHDN and CDR2 FVKESK. This CDR3 is built from 14 residues. CDR3 sequence: CASSQHHTREPQHF. The CDR3 bases are TGTGCCAGCAGCCAACATCATACCAGGGAGCCCCAGCATTTT.

V and J are TRBV20-1 and TRBJ1-4; D not resolved. V was pared by 2 bases and J by 11 bases, with 6 bases between. Germline V CDR1 and CDR2: DFQATT, SNEGSKA (reference sequence). The CDR3 extends over 10 amino acids. For the CDR3, the DNA is TGCAGTGCTAGACCGAGCAAACTGTTTTTT. Translation gives CSARPSKLFF.

V gene TRBV9 combines with J gene TRBJ2-7; the match to TRBD2 covers 8 bases. CDR3 length equals 15 residues. Germline CDR1 is SGDLS and CDR2 is YYNGEE. After removal of 3 bases from V and 0 bases from J, the junction contained 5 bases not matched to a gene. Here the CDR3 DNA reads TGTGCCAGCAGCGCAAGCGGGGGTTTCTCCTACGAGCAGTACTTC. Protein sequence: CASSASGGFSYEQYF.

The chain combines TRBV5-1 with TRBJ1-5; 7 positions agree with TRBD1. From germline, CDR1 is SGHRS and CDR2 YFSETQ. Unmatched junction bases numbered 3, after V lost 0 bases and J lost 3 bases. CDR3 size: 15 residues. In DNA form, the CDR3 reads TGCGCCAGCAGCTTGGGGCAGGGGGACAATCAGCCCCAGCATTTT. It specifies CASSLGQGDNQPQHF.

This chain links TRBV19 with TRBJ2-5, with D tentatively TRBD1 (6 bases). The CDR3 is made up of 14 amino acids. Between the trimmed V and J ends, which lost 4 bases and 5 bases, there was a span of 14 bases. Germline values: CDR1 LNHDA, CDR2 SQIVND (reference sequence). As DNA, the CDR3 is TGTGCCAGTAGTAGCCCCCGAGACAGGGAGACCCAGTACTTC. Protein sequence: CASSSPRDRETQYF. The full variable domain, in which reference TRBV19 and TRBJ2-5 provide the parts outside the CDR3, is DGGITQSPKYLFRKEGQNVTLSCEQNLNHDAMYWYRQDPGQGLRLIYYSQIVNDFQKGDIAEGYSVSREKKESFPLTVTSAQKNPTAFYLCASSSPRDRETQYFGPGTRLLVL.

The rearrangement uses TRBV5-1 and TRBJ2-1, with 9 bases aligning to TRBD2. Germline V CDR1 and CDR2: SGHRS, YFSETQ. The CDR3 totals 16 residues. The junction had 6 bases not matched to a gene; V was cut back by 3 bases and J by 2 bases. The CDR3 reads CASSSDGGGAYNEQFF. DNA for the CDR3: TGCGCCAGCAGCTCGGATGGCGGGGGGGCCTACAATGAGCAGTTCTTC.

J is TRBJ2-3 and V is TRBV5-1, with D tentatively TRBD1 (6 bases). The V gene lost 4 bases and the J gene lost 0 bases, with 15 bases spanning the gap. The CDR3 runs 16 residues. Germline CDR1 and CDR2: SGHRS and YFSETQ. CDR3 nucleotide sequence: TGCGCCAGCAGCGTCAGACAGGCTACTAGCACAGATACGCAGTATTTT. Protein product: CASSVRQATSTDTQYF.

The rearrangement uses TRBV14 and TRBJ2-1, with D tentatively TRBD1 (7 bases). The CDR3 is 14 amino acids. With 3 bases removed from V and 10 bases from J, the gap between germline ends came to 16 bases. The germline gives CDR1 SGHDN, CDR2 FVKESK. For the CDR3, the DNA is TGTGCCAGCAGCCACCACCTGGAGGGACAGGAGCAGTTCTTC. Translated: CASSHHLEGQEQFF.

This clone was detected once. CDR3 nucleotides: TGTGCCAGCCGACGGACAGGGGCCTACGAGCAGTACTTC. This translates into CASRRTGAYEQYF. This chain joins TRBV16 and TRBJ2-7; 9 bases map to TRBD1. J lost 2 bases, V lost 8 bases, and 4 bases had no gene match. Germline-derived CDR1 and CDR2 are KGHSY and FQNENV. CDR3 size: 13 residues.

The chain is built from TRBV20-1 and TRBJ1-2, with 7 bases aligning to TRBD1. The CDR3 is 15 residues long. Trimming at V came to 3 bases and at J to 8 bases, leaving 15 bases not matched to a gene. CDR1 and CDR2 from the germline V gene are DFQATT and SNEGSKA (reference sequence). The CDR3 region is CSASGPGGEGVGYTF. CDR3 sequence (DNA): TGCAGTGCTAGTGGCCCAGGGGGTGAGGGGGTGGGCTACACCTTC.

Points on this clone: The sample holds other DNA sequences that translate to the same CDR3. The chain recombines TRBV2 with TRBJ2-7; the D gene is possibly TRBD1 (6 bases). Looked up from germline, CDR1 is SNHLY and CDR2 is FYNNEI. V dropped 3 bases and J dropped 0 bases, with 9 bases sitting between them. The CDR3 spans 14 residues. CDR3 sequence: CASSDRGSSYEQYF. The CDR3, as DNA: TGTGCCAGCAGTGACAGGGGAAGCTCCTACGAGCAGTACTTC.

The rearrangement links TRBV18 to TRBJ1-4; tentatively, D is TRBD1 (6 bases). Germline V gives CDR1 KGHSH, CDR2 LQKENI. Between the trimmed V and J ends, which lost 7 bases and 5 bases, there was a span of 11 bases. The CDR3 length is 13 residues. CDR3 sequence: CASLTGLNEKLFF. In nucleotides, the CDR3 is TGTGCCAGCTTAACAGGGTTAAATGAAAAACTGTTTTTT. Full variable domain (outside the CDR3, taken from reference TRBV18 and TRBJ1-4): NAGVMQNPRHLVRRRGQEARLRCSPMKGHSHVYWYRQLPEEGLKFMVYLQKENIIDESGMPKERFSAEFPKEGPSILRIQQVVRGDSAAYFCASLTGLNEKLFFGSGTQLSVL.

The rearrangement uses TRBV7-2 and TRBJ2-7, with a weak D call TRBD2 (5 bases). The V end lost 2 bases, the J end lost 0 bases, and 5 bases lay between the germline ends. The germline V gene encodes CDR1 SGHTA and CDR2 FQGNSA. The length of the CDR3 is 13 residues. The CDR3 sequence is CASSLTSSYEQYF. CDR3 nucleotide sequence: TGTGCCAGCAGCTTAACTAGCTCCTACGAGCAGTACTTC.

The chain's CDR3 is CASSVAGSNYGYTF. The CDR3 bases are TGTGCCAGCAGCGTAGCCGGTTCTAACTATGGCTACACCTTC. This chain uses TRBV9 with TRBJ1-2, with D uncertain. V dropped 0 bases and J dropped 0 bases, with 6 bases sitting between them. The CDR3 sequence is 14 residues long. CDR1 is SGDLS, CDR2 YYNGEE, per germline.

The chain links TRBV29-1 to TRBJ2-1; a weak D match, TRBD1 (6 bases). The CDR3 runs 15 residues. Between the trimmed V and J ends, which lost 5 bases and 4 bases, there was a span of 18 bases. The V gene's germline CDR1 is SQVTM and CDR2 ANQGSEA. CDR3 DNA sequence: TGCAGCGTTTTATCCCCAGGGACACGTTACAATGAGCAGTTCTTC. Translation gives CSVLSPGTRYNEQFF.

V gene TRBV7-2 combines with J gene TRBJ1-6, with D unresolved. The CDR3 runs 12 residues. Germline loops: CDR1 SGHTA, CDR2 FQGNSA. With 5 bases removed from V and 8 bases from J, the gap between germline ends came to 7 bases. This CDR3 reads CASSQNYSPLHF. As DNA, the CDR3 is TGTGCCAGCAGCCAAAACTATTCACCCCTCCACTTT.

The chain has TRBV18 and TRBJ2-5; weak D call: TRBD2 (5 bases). This CDR3 spans 15 amino acids. CDR1 and CDR2 (germline): KGHSH, LQKENI. The V gene lost 2 bases and the J gene lost 2 bases, with 12 bases spanning the gap. CDR3 bases: TGTGCCAGCTCACCAAAGAGGGAATTACAAGAGACCCAGTACTTC. Encoded protein: CASSPKRELQETQYF.

The chain joins TRBV10-2 to TRBJ2-7; D ambiguous. Germline CDR1 and CDR2: WSHSY and SAAADI. V lost 0 bases and J lost 2, with 8 bases in between. This CDR3 spans 14 amino acids. CDR3 sequence: CASSESNSPYEQYF. The CDR3 DNA is TGCGCCAGCAGTGAGTCAAACAGCCCCTACGAGCAGTACTTC.

V is TRBV6-4 and J is TRBJ2-2; D gene uncertain. Germline V gene data show CDR1 as MRHNA and CDR2 as SNTAGT. The CDR3 spans 13 residues. The germline V and J ends were trimmed by 1 base and 8 bases, with 8 bases remaining between them. The CDR3 protein is CASSDFLRGELFF. For the CDR3, the DNA is TGTGCCAGCAGTGACTTTCTCCGTGGGGAGCTGTTTTTT.

This clone showed up just a few times. This chain uses TRBV2 with TRBJ1-3; D is uncertain. The V end lost 5 bases, the J end lost 8 bases, and 16 bases lay between the germline ends. CDR1 and CDR2 from the germline V gene are SNHLY and FYNNEI. This CDR3 contains 14 residues. In nucleotides, the CDR3 is TGTGCCAGCAGTAGCCAGGTAGATTGGGACACCATATATTTT. Protein product: CASSSQVDWDTIYF.

This chain joins TRBV4-1 and TRBJ1-4; D gene ambiguous. The germline V gene has CDR1 MGHRA and CDR2 YSYEKL. There are 12 residues in the CDR3. V lost 2 bases and J 7 bases, leaving 5 bases between the germline ends. This CDR3 reads CASSQIGEKLFF. CDR3 nucleotide sequence: TGCGCCAGCAGCCAAATCGGTGAAAAACTGTTTTTT.

The chain combines TRBV27 with TRBJ1-5; 9 positions agree with TRBD1. Germline loops: CDR1 MNHEY, CDR2 SMNVEV (reference sequence). This CDR3 spans 16 amino acids. V shed 6 bases, J shed 0 bases, and the junction held 6 bases outside the gene matches. The CDR3 DNA reads as TGTGCCAGCAGATTGACAGGGGGGTATAGCAATCAGCCCCAGCATTTT. This gives the protein CASRLTGGYSNQPQHF.

The V call is TRBV2, the J call TRBJ1-3; 8 nucleotides align to TRBD1. Germline trimming cut 5 bases from V and 1 base from J; bases unmatched to any gene: 1. Per the germline V gene, CDR1 is SNHLY and CDR2 is FYNNEI. The CDR3 extends over 14 amino acids. The CDR3: CASSRQGSGNTIYF. In DNA form, the CDR3 reads TGTGCCAGCAGTCGACAGGGGTCTGGAAACACCATATATTTT.

The CDR3 coding sequence is TGTGCCAGCAGCTCATTTGCGGTAGGAGGTGAGCAGTTCTTC. Residues: CASSSFAVGGEQFF. This chain connects TRBV7-9 to TRBJ2-1; D might be TRBD2 (5 bases). The CDR3 runs 14 residues. Between the trimmed V and J ends, which lost 4 bases and 9 bases, there was a span of 16 bases. Looked up from germline, CDR1 is SEHNR and CDR2 is FQNEAQ (reference sequence).

The rearrangement joins TRBV6-5 to TRBJ2-3; TRBD1 matches at 8 bases. The CDR3 contains 13 residues. Germline CDR1 MNHEY, CDR2 SVGAGI. With V trimmed by 8 bases and J by 3 bases, 4 bases remained unmatched. CDR3 coding DNA: TGTGCCAGCTTAAGGACAGGGACAGATACGCAGTATTTT. As protein: CASLRTGTDTQYF.

There are a few counts of this clone. This sequence joins TRBV29-1 and TRBJ2-2; 10 bases map to TRBD1. The ends lost 5 bases at V and 8 bases at J; junction bases unmatched: 8. This CDR3 comprises 14 residues. Germline loops: CDR1 SQVTM, CDR2 ANQGSEA. CDR3 loop: CSVRKGTGAGELFF. CDR3 DNA: TGCAGCGTTCGAAAGGGGACAGGGGCTGGGGAGCTGTTTTTT.